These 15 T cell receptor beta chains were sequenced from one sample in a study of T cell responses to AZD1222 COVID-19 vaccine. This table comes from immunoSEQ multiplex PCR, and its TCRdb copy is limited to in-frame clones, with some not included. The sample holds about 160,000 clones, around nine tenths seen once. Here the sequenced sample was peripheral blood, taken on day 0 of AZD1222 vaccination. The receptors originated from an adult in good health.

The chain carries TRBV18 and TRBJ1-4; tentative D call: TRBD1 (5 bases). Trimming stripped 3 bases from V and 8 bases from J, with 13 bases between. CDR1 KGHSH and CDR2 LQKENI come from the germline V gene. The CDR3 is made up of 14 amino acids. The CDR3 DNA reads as TGTGCCAGCTCACCTTCGGGGACTCTAGAAAAACTGTTTTTT. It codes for CASSPSGTLEKLFF. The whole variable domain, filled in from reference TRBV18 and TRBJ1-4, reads NAGVMQNPRHLVRRRGQEARLRCSPMKGHSHVYWYRQLPEEGLKFMVYLQKENIIDESGMPKERFSAEFPKEGPSILRIQQVVRGDSAAYFCASSPSGTLEKLFFGSGTQLSVL.

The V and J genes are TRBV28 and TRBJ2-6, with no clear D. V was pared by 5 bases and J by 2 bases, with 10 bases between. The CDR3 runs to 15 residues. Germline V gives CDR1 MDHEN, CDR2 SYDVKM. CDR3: CASSPRSTGANVLTF. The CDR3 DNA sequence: TGTGCCAGCAGTCCTAGGAGTACTGGGGCCAACGTCCTGACTTTC.

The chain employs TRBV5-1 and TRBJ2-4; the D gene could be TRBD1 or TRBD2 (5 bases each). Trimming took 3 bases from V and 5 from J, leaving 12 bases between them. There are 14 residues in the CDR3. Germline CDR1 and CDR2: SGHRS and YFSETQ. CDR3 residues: CASSSGPWENIQYF. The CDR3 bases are TGCGCCAGCAGCTCGGGACCATGGGAAAACATTCAGTACTTC.

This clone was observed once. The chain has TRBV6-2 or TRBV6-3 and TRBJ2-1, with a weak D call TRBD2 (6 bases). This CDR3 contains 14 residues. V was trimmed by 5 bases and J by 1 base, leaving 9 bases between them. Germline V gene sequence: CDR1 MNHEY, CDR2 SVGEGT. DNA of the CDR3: TGTGCCAGCAGTATAGCGGCATCCTACAATGAGCAGTTCTTC. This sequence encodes CASSIAASYNEQFF.

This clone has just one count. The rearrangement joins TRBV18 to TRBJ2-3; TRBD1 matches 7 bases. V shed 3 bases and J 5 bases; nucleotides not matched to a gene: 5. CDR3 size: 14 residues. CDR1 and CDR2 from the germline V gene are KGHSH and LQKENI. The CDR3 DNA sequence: TGTGCCAGCTCACCCAACAGGGACAGAGATACGCAGTATTTT. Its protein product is CASSPNRDRDTQYF.

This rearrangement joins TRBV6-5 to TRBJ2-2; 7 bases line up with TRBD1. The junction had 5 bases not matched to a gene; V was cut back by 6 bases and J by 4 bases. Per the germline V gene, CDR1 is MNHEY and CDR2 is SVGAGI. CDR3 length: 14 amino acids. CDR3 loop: CASRRDSSTGELFF. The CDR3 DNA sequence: TGTGCCAGCAGACGGGACAGCAGCACCGGGGAGCTGTTTTTT.

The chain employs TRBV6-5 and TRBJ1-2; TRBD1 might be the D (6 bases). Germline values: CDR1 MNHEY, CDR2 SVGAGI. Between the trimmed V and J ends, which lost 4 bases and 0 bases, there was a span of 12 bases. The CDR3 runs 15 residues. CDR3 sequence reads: CASSSGTLTNYGYTF. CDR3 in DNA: TGTGCCAGCAGTTCCGGGACACTCACTAACTATGGCTACACCTTC.

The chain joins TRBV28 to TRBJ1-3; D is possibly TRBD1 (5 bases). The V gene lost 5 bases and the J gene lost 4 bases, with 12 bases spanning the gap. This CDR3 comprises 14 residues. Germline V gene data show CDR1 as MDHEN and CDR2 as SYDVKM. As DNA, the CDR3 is TGTGCCAGCAGTCCCATGGGGGGGGGAAACACCATATATTTT. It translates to CASSPMGGGNTIYF.

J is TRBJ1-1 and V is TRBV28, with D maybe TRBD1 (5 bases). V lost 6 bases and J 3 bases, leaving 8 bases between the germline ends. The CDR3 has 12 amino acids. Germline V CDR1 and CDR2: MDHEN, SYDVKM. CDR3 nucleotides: TGTGCCAGCAGGGGGGAATACACTGAAGCTTTCTTT. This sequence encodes CASRGEYTEAFF.

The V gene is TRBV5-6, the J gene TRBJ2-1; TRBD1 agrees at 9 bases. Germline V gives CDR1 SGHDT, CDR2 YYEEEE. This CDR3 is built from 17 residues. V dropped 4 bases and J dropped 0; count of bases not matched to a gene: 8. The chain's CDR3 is CASSPNRGRSSYNEQFF. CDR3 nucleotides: TGTGCCAGCAGCCCAAACAGGGGGCGAAGCTCCTACAATGAGCAGTTCTTC.

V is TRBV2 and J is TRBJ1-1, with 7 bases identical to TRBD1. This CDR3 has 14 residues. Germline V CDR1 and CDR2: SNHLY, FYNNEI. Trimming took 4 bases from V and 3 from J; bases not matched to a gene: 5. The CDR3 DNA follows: TGTGCCAGCAGTGGTGACAGGGAGTACACTGAAGCTTTCTTT. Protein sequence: CASSGDREYTEAFF.

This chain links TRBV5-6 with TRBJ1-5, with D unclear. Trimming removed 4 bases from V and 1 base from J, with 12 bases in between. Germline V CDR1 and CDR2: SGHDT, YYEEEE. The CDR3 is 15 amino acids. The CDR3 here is CASSLGGTSNQPQHF. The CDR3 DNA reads TGTGCCAGCAGCCTTGGTGGTACGAGCAATCAGCCCCAGCATTTT.

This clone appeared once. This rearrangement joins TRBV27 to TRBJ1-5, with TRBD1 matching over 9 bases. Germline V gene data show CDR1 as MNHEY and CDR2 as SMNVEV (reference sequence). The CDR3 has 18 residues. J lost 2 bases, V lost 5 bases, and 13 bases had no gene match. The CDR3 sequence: CASSPLPGQGRGNQPQHF. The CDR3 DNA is TGTGCCAGCAGTCCCCTACCGGGACAGGGAAGGGGCAATCAGCCCCAGCATTTT.

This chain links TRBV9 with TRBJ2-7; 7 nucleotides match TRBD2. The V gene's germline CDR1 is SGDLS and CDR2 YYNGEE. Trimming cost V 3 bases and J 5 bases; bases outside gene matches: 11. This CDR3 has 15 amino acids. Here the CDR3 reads CASSAPSSGTNEQYF. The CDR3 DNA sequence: TGTGCCAGCAGCGCTCCTTCTAGCGGTACTAACGAGCAGTACTTC. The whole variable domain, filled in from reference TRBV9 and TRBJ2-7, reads DSGVTQTPKHLITATGQRVTLRCSPRSGDLSVYWYQQSLDQGLQFLIQYYNGEERAKGNILERFSAQQFPDLHSELNLSSLELGDSALYFCASSAPSSGTNEQYFGPGTRLTVT.

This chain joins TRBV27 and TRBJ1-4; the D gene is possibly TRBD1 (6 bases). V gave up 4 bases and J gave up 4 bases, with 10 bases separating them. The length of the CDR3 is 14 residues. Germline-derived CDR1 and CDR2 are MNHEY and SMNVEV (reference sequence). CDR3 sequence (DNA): TGTGCCAGCAGTTCCCAGGGGTATAATGAAAAACTGTTTTTT. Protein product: CASSSQGYNEKLFF.